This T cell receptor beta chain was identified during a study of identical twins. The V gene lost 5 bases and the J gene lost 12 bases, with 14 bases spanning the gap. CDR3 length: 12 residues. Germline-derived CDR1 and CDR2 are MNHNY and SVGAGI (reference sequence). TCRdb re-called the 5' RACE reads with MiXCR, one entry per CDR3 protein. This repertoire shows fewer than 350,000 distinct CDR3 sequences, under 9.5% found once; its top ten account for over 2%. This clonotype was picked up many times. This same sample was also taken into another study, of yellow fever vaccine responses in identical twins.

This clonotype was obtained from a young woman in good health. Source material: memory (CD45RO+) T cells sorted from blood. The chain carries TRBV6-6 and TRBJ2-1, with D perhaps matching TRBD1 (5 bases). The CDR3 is CASSQYLQGQFF. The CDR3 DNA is TGTGCCAGCAGTCAATACCTCCAGGGGCAGTTCTTC.